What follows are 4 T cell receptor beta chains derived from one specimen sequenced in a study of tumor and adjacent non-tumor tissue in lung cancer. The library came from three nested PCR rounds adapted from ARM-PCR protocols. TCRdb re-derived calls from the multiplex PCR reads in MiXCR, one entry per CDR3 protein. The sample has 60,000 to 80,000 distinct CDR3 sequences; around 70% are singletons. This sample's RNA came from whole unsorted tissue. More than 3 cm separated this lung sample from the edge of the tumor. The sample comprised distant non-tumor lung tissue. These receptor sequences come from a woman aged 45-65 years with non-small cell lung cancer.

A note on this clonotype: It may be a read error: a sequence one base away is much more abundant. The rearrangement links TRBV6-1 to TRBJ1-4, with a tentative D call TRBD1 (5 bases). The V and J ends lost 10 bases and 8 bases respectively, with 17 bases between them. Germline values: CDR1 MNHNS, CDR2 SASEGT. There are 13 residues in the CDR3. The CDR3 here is CANRRAQGEKLFF. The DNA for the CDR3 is TGTGCCAACAGACGGGCGCAGGGAGAAAAACTGTTTTTT.

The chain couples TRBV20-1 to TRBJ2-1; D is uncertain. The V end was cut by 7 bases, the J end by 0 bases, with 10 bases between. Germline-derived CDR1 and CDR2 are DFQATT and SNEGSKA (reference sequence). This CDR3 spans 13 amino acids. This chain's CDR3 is CSVNAASYNEQFF. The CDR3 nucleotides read TGCAGTGTTAATGCGGCCTCCTACAATGAGCAGTTCTTC.

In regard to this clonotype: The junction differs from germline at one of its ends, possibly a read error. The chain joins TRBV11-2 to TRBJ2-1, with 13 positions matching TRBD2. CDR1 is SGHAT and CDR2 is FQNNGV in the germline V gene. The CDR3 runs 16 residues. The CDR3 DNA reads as TGTGCCCGCAGCGGACTACTAGCGGGAGGGGGTAATGAGCACTTCTTC. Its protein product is CARSGLLAGGGNEHFF. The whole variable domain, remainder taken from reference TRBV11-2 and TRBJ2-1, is EAGVAQSPRYKIIEKRQSVAFWCNPISGHATLYWYQQILGQGPKLLIQFQNNGVVDDSQLPKDRFSAERLKGVDSTLKIQPAKLEDSAVYLCARSGLLAGGGNEHFFGPGTRLTVL.

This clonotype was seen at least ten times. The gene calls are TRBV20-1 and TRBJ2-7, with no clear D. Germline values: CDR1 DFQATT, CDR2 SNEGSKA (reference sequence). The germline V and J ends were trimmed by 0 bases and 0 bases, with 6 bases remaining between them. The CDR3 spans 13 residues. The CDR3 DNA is TGCAGTGCTAGAGACGACCGCTCCTACGAGCAGTACTTC. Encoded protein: CSARDDRSYEQYF.